This record concerns one T cell receptor beta chain sequence. Cells designated naive CD8 were CD45RO-negative and were positively selected for CCR7, with terminally differentiated effector memory CD45RA+ cells excluded. The test was conducted at deep level. Several immunoSEQ plates received, in even portions, the genomic DNA of each subset. Profiling relied on immunoSEQ multiplex PCR, and the TCRdb table lists in-frame clones only, not all of them. The sample lists a few million clones, 85% to 95% seen once, with about 1.7% in the top ten. The data are from a study of shared clonotypes between healthy human individuals. This TCR came from a man aged 18 to 29 in good health. Some clones in this sample may be carry-over from other donors' samples. Sequenced input: naive CD8+ T cells from PBMCs.

The CDR3 here is CASSLAPRGEGYGYTF. CDR3 in DNA: TGCGCCAGCAGCTTGGCCCCCAGGGGGGAAGGCTATGGCTACACCTTC. The chain carries TRBV5-1 and TRBJ1-2; 7 bases match TRBD1. The length of the CDR3 is 16 residues. Germline trimming cut 0 bases from V and 4 bases from J; bases unmatched to any gene: 9. Per germline, CDR1 SGHRS and CDR2 YFSETQ.